These T cell receptor beta chains were read from a single sample in a study of blood T cells in healthy people across ages. TCRdb analysed the 5' RACE reads with MiXCR anew, one entry per CDR3 protein. The table records approximately 800,000 distinct CDR3 sequences, around 34% of them present only once. The sample consisted of blood. The receptors originated from a man between 18 and 35 years old in good health. Both conserved end residues are part of each CDR3. Where a row states a size, it is once, few, many or the class of an expanded clone; other rows omit it.

clone size: many; J gene: TRBJ2-3; V gene: TRBV20-1; CDR3 protein: CSASGGAEITDTQYF
clone size: few; J gene: TRBJ2-4; V gene: TRBV12-3/TRBV12-4; CDR3 protein: CASSFMDSKNIQYF
clone size: many; J gene: TRBJ2-3; V gene: TRBV7-9; CDR3 protein: CASSLGQGRDTQYF
clone size: -; J gene: TRBJ1-1; V gene: TRBV6-1; CDR3 protein: CASSPPDRAHRVTEAFF
clone size: many; J gene: TRBJ1-2; V gene: TRBV6-5; CDR3 protein: CASSYPRSGTGRSNNYGYTF
clone size: -; J gene: TRBJ1-4; V gene: TRBV5-1; CDR3 protein: CASSLGTGSLYEKLFF
clone size: -; J gene: TRBJ1-1; V gene: TRBV6-6; CDR3 protein: CASSYRGEASEAFF
clone size: -; J gene: -; V gene: TRBV29-1; CDR3 protein: CSVGLPGLAAYNEQYF
clone size: -; J gene: TRBJ2-3; V gene: TRBV9; CDR3 protein: CASSVPGPGTDTQYF
clone size: -; J gene: TRBJ2-7; V gene: TRBV12-3/TRBV12-4; CDR3 protein: CASSPTTGTSAYEQYF
clone size: few; J gene: TRBJ2-7; V gene: TRBV7-2; CDR3 protein: CASSYYQGTHNEQYF
clone size: -; J gene: TRBJ2-2; V gene: TRBV12-3/TRBV12-4; CDR3 protein: CASSLGLKLGTRELFF
clone size: -; J gene: TRBJ2-5; V gene: TRBV7-9; CDR3 protein: CASSTADRETQYF
clone size: -; J gene: TRBJ2-3; V gene: TRBV20-1; CDR3 protein: CSTTYRGQKFTDTQYF
clone size: -; J gene: TRBJ2-2; V gene: TRBV15; CDR3 protein: CATSRDFGTSNTGELFF
clone size: few; J gene: TRBJ2-3; V gene: TRBV12-3/TRBV12-4; CDR3 protein: CASSRLAGASTDTQYF
clone size: many; J gene: TRBJ1-2; V gene: TRBV29-1; CDR3 protein: CSVEDQRDRDGYTF
clone size: few; J gene: TRBJ2-1; V gene: TRBV5-6; CDR3 protein: CASSQSATGTSGRNEQFF
clone size: -; J gene: -; V gene: TRBV6-2/TRBV6-3; CDR3 protein: CASLREGEGRDEQYF
clone size: few; J gene: TRBJ1-5; V gene: TRBV25-1; CDR3 protein: CASSGLDRGANQPQHF
clone size: -; J gene: TRBJ2-7; V gene: TRBV5-1; CDR3 protein: CASSLDETGTGRLYEQYF
clone size: -; J gene: TRBJ1-2; V gene: TRBV25-1; CDR3 protein: CASSEWEGAYGYTF
clone size: many; J gene: TRBJ1-5; V gene: TRBV6-2/TRBV6-3; CDR3 protein: CASSFGRRTGDRNQPQHF
clone size: -; J gene: TRBJ2-1; V gene: TRBV12-3/TRBV12-4; CDR3 protein: CASGLGEFNEQFF
clone size: many; J gene: TRBJ2-1; V gene: TRBV4-1; CDR3 protein: CASSQGTGTGGDEQFF
clone size: few; J gene: TRBJ2-3; V gene: TRBV7-2; CDR3 protein: CASSSSTGVRYF
clone size: many; J gene: TRBJ1-5; V gene: TRBV5-5; CDR3 protein: CASSLGAGLEPQHF
clone size: many; J gene: TRBJ2-7; V gene: TRBV4-3; CDR3 protein: CASSQGERGSYEQYF
clone size: -; J gene: TRBJ2-5; V gene: TRBV10-3; CDR3 protein: CATVDRPSDNEQYF
clone size: few; J gene: TRBJ2-5; V gene: TRBV7-2; CDR3 protein: CASSFERGDGETQYF
clone size: -; J gene: TRBJ1-1; V gene: TRBV30; CDR3 protein: CAWTPGQTTTEAFF
clone size: -; J gene: -; V gene: TRBV24-1; CDR3 protein: CATSDVGSNNEQYF
clone size: -; J gene: TRBJ2-2; V gene: TRBV12-3/TRBV12-4; CDR3 protein: CASSKGTRRELFF
clone size: many; J gene: TRBJ2-7; V gene: TRBV29-1; CDR3 protein: CSVEGTDKYYEQYF
clone size: few; J gene: TRBJ1-1; V gene: TRBV28; CDR3 protein: CASSLFGGIVTEAFF
clone size: many; J gene: TRBJ1-2; V gene: TRBV12-3/TRBV12-4; CDR3 protein: CASSVGVGYGYTF
clone size: many; J gene: TRBJ2-7; V gene: TRBV4-3; CDR3 protein: CASSQYTGTYEQYF
clone size: few; J gene: TRBJ1-2; V gene: TRBV20-1; CDR3 protein: CSALTGPGSLGYGYTF
clone size: few; J gene: TRBJ1-5; V gene: TRBV12-3/TRBV12-4; CDR3 protein: CASSPNAGSNQPQHF
clone size: few; J gene: TRBJ2-1; V gene: TRBV27; CDR3 protein: CASSLSTKQFF
clone size: -; J gene: TRBJ1-4; V gene: TRBV6-5; CDR3 protein: CASSYRRLNRGDATNEKLFF
clone size: -; J gene: TRBJ2-7; V gene: TRBV7-3; CDR3 protein: CASSSRDRENSEQYF
clone size: -; J gene: TRBJ2-2; V gene: TRBV5-1; CDR3 protein: CASSYFDGELFF
clone size: few; J gene: TRBJ2-7; V gene: TRBV6-2/TRBV6-3; CDR3 protein: CASSQDRTSGRYEQYF
clone size: -; J gene: TRBJ2-1; V gene: TRBV4-2; CDR3 protein: CASSRIRGENEQFF
clone size: -; J gene: TRBJ2-1; V gene: TRBV6-2/TRBV6-3; CDR3 protein: CASSYSLSSYNEQFF
clone size: many; J gene: TRBJ2-3; V gene: TRBV20-1; CDR3 protein: CSADQGVTQYF